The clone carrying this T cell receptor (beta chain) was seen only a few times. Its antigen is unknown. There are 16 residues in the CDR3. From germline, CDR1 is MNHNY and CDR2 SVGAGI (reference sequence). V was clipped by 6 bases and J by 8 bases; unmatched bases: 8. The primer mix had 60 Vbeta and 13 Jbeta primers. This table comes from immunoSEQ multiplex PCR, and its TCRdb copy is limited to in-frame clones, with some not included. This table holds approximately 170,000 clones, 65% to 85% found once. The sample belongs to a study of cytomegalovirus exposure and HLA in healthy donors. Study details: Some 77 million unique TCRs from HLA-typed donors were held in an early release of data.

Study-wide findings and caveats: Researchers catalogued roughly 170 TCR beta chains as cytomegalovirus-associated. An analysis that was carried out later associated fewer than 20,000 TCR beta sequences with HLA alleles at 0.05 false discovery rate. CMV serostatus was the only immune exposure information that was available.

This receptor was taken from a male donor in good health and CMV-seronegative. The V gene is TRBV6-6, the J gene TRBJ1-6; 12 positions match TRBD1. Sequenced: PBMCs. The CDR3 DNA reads TGTGCCAGCAGGGACATGGGACAGGGGGCTCATTCACCCCTCCACTTT. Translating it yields CASRDMGQGAHSPLHF.